This is a list of T cell receptor beta chains from one sample in a study of human T cells and chemical hapten exposure. TCRdb used MiXCR to reprocess the RACE reads, holding one entry per CDR3 protein. The sample contains 96,000 or so distinct CDR3 sequences, roughly a tenth of which appear only once. Material: whole blood, obtained in connection with sensitization to the hapten diphenylcyclopropenone (DPC). The receptors derive from a woman in her 40s with alopecia areata. Some clones in this sample may be carry-over from other donors' samples. The CDR3 runs from the conserved cysteine through the conserved F or W. D genes are given only for firm matches. Only some rows state a clone size, as once, few, many or a class for expanded clones.

cdr3_nt cdr3_aa j_call clone_size d_call v_call
TGTGCCAGCAGCCCGAGCGGACAGGGGGGCAACGAGCAGTACTTC CASSPSGQGGNEQYF TRBJ2-7 many TRBD1 TRBV7-9
TGTGCCAGCTCCACCGGGTCAACTAATGAAAAACTGTTTTTT CASSTGSTNEKLFF TRBJ1-4 many - TRBV28
TGTGCCAGCAGTTTAAGTTCCCAGGGGGAGACAGTGACAGCTTTCTTT CASSLSSQGETVTAFF TRBJ1-1 many TRBD1 TRBV12-3/TRBV12-4
TGTGCCAGCAGTGCTACAGGGCATTTTAGCTACACCTTC CASSATGHFSYTF TRBJ1-2 few - TRBV27
TGTGCCAGCAGTTCCCCCCACGGGGCAGATACGCAGTATTTT CASSSPHGADTQYF TRBJ2-3 - - TRBV27
TGTGCCAGCAGCTTAAGGTCTAGCGGGGCCCAAGAGACCCAGTACTTC CASSLRSSGAQETQYF TRBJ2-5 few TRBD2 TRBV7-8
TGTGCCAGCAGCAAAGGCGATGATAAGGACGGGCAGCGCTATGGCTACACCTTC CASSKGDDKDGQRYGYTF TRBJ1-2 many - TRBV21-1
TGTGCCAGCAGCCAGCTTTACGGCTACACCTTC CASSQLYGYTF TRBJ1-2 many - TRBV3-1
TGTGCCTGGGGAACAGGGTGGGACGAGCAGTACTTC CAWGTGWDEQYF TRBJ2-7 few - TRBV30
TGTGCCAGTAGTACGTCGCAGGGGGCGGCTGGCTACACCTTC CASSTSQGAAGYTF TRBJ1-2 many TRBD1 TRBV19
TGTGCCAGCAGTTTGCCCGGTAGGGTAGGAGCTTTCTTT CASSLPGRVGAFF TRBJ1-1 many - TRBV28
TGTGCCAGCAGTGAAGAGGTTAAGGAGCTGTTTTTT CASSEEVKELFF TRBJ2-2 once - TRBV2
TGTGCCAGCAGTTCCGGGTTCGCCGGATGGGACATTCAGTACTTC CASSSGFAGWDIQYF TRBJ2-4 many - TRBV6-6
TGTGCCAGCAGCTTAGCAGGGGCAGCTAACTATGGCTACACCTTC CASSLAGAANYGYTF TRBJ1-2 few - TRBV7-9
TGCGCCAGCAGCCAACTAGCGGGGAACTACGAGCAGTACTTC CASSQLAGNYEQYF TRBJ2-7 - TRBD2 TRBV4-3
TGCAGCGTCGGGACTACGAACACCGGGGAGCTGTTTTTT CSVGTTNTGELFF TRBJ2-2 few TRBD2 TRBV29-1
TGCGCCAGCAGCTTGGGACAGCCTGGGGCCAACGTCCTGACTTTC CASSLGQPGANVLTF TRBJ2-6 - - TRBV5-1
TGTGCCAGCAGTTTAAGTATGAACGCTGAAGCTTTCTTT CASSLSMNAEAFF TRBJ1-1 - - TRBV28
TGTGCCAGCAGCCGACAGGGCCAGTCCAGGGTCCAGGAAGCTTTCTTT CASSRQGQSRVQEAFF TRBJ1-1 few TRBD1 TRBV6-1
TGTGCCAGCAGTTTAGTTGGGGGAGGGCAGCCCCAGCATTTT CASSLVGGGQPQHF TRBJ1-5 few - TRBV12-3/TRBV12-4
TGCAGCGTTTCTTCCGGCGGGCAGCCCCAGCATTTT CSVSSGGQPQHF TRBJ1-5 few - TRBV29-1
TGCGCCAGCAGCGCGGGGATCCGACAGGGTCACGATCACGGGCAGTTCTTC CASSAGIRQGHDHGQFF TRBJ2-1 few - TRBV4-1
TGTGCCAGCAGTTACGGGAGCGGGAGGGGTGAGACCCAGTACTTC CASSYGSGRGETQYF TRBJ2-5 - TRBD2 TRBV6-5
TGTGCCAGCAGCCCCAACTGGGAGACCCAGTACTTC CASSPNWETQYF TRBJ2-5 many - TRBV3-1
TGTGCCAGCAGCTTTCAGCAGGGCACCACTGAAGCTTTCTTT CASSFQQGTTEAFF TRBJ1-1 - - TRBV7-9
TGTGCCAGCAGTGGGACAGGGAGAGGCTACACCTTC CASSGTGRGYTF TRBJ1-2 - TRBD1 TRBV28
TGTGCCAGCAGCCGATTAGCGGGAGTAAGAAATGAGCAGTTCTTC CASSRLAGVRNEQFF TRBJ2-1 few TRBD2 TRBV7-8
TGCAGTGCTAGAGCCACTAGCGGGATCGAGCAGTACTTC CSARATSGIEQYF TRBJ2-7 many TRBD2 TRBV20-1
TGCAGCGTTGAATGGGGGGTCGGTACTGAAGCTTTCTTT CSVEWGVGTEAFF TRBJ1-1 many - TRBV29-1
TGTGCCAGCAACCCGTTCTCTGGAAACACCATATATTTT CASNPFSGNTIYF TRBJ1-3 - - TRBV28
TGTGCCAGCAGCTTAGTGCGAGCGGGAGGGAACTACGAGCAGTACTTC CASSLVRAGGNYEQYF TRBJ2-7 - TRBD2 TRBV7-2
TGCAGCGTTGACAGGGGCTATGGCTACACCTTC CSVDRGYGYTF TRBJ1-2 many - TRBV29-1
TGTGCCAGCAGCACCCGGACTAGCGGGAGTTTAGATACGCAGTATTTT CASSTRTSGSLDTQYF TRBJ2-3 many TRBD2 TRBV7-2
TGTGCCATCTCCTTGCGGGAGGAAGATACGCAGTATTTT CAISLREEDTQYF TRBJ2-3 - TRBD2 TRBV10-3
TGTGCCAGCAGCGTTATTAGCTCTGGAAACACCATATATTTT CASSVISSGNTIYF TRBJ1-3 - - TRBV9
TGTGCCACCAGTGATGTGGGCACTGAAGCTTTCTTT CATSDVGTEAFF TRBJ1-1 many - TRBV24-1
TGTGCCAGCAGCCAACTGGACGGCGGTGAAGCTTTCTTT CASSQLDGGEAFF TRBJ1-1 - - TRBV3-1
TGTGCCAGCAGTGCCAGTCCCCGGGATGCGGGAGAGCAGTTCTTC CASSASPRDAGEQFF TRBJ2-1 few - TRBV6-1
TGTGCCAGCAGCCAGGCCAGGGGTAACACCGGGGAGCTGTTTTTT CASSQARGNTGELFF TRBJ2-2 few - TRBV2
TGCAGCGCCCGTAGCGGGAATGAGCAGTTCTTC CSARSGNEQFF TRBJ2-1 few TRBD2 TRBV29-1
TGTGCCAGCAGCCCCGATTCGAGACTATACAATGAGCAGTTCTTC CASSPDSRLYNEQFF TRBJ2-1 many - TRBV7-2